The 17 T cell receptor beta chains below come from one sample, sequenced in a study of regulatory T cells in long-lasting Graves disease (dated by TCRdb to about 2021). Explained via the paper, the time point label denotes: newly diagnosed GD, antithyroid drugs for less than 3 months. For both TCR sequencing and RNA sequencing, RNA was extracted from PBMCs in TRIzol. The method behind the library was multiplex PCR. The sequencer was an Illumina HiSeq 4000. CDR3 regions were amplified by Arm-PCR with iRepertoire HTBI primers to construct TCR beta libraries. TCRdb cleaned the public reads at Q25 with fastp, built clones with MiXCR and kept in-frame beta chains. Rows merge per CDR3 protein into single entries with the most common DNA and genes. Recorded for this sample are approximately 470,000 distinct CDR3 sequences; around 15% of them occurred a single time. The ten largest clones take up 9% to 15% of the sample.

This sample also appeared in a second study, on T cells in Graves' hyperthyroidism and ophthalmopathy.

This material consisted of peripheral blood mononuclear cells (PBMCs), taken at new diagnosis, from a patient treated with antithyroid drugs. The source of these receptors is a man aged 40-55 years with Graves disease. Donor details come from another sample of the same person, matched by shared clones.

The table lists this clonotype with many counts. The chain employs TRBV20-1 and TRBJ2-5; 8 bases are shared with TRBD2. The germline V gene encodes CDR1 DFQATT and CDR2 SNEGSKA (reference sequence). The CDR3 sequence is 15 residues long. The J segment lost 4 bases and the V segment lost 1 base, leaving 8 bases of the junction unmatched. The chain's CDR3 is CSARVESGRGETQYF. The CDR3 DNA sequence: TGCAGTGCTAGAGTCGAAAGCGGGAGAGGAGAGACCCAGTACTTC.

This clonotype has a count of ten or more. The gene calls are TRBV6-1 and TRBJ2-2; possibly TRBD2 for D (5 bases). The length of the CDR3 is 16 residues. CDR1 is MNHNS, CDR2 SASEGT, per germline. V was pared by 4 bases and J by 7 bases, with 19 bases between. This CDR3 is CASSAQGSGLNGELFF. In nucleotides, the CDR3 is TGTGCCAGCAGTGCCCAAGGCAGCGGACTGAACGGGGAGCTGTTTTTT.

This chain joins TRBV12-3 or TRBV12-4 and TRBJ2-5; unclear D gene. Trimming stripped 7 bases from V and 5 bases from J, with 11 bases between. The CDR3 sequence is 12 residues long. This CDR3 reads CASTTLGETQYF. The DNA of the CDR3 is TGTGCCAGCACCACTCTGGGGGAGACCCAGTACTTC.

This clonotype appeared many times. CDR3 in DNA: TGCAGTGCTAGAGTGCCCGGGGGCGGTGAGCAGTTCTTC. Translating gives CSARVPGGGEQFF. This sequence joins TRBV20-1 and TRBJ2-1; D tentatively reads TRBD1 or TRBD2 (6 bases each). Germline lookup yields CDR1 DFQATT and CDR2 SNEGSKA (reference sequence). This CDR3 has 13 amino acids. V was pared by 1 base and J by 9 bases, with 13 bases between.

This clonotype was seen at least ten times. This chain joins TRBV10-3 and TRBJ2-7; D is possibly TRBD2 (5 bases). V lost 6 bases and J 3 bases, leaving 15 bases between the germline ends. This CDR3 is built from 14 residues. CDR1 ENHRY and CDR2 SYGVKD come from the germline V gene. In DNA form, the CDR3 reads TGTGCCATCAGACCGGGATCCGAAGGCTACGAGCAGTACTTC. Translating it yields CAIRPGSEGYEQYF.

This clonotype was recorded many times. CDR3 sequence reads: CSARIGTDYNEQFF. As DNA, the CDR3 is TGCAGTGCTCGGATAGGGACAGATTACAATGAGCAGTTCTTC. The rearrangement joins TRBV20-1 to TRBJ2-1; TRBD1 aligns across 7 bases. Germline-derived CDR1 and CDR2 are DFQATT and SNEGSKA (reference sequence). The CDR3 consists of 14 residues. The V and J ends lost 5 bases and 4 bases, in that order; junction bases with no gene match: 8.

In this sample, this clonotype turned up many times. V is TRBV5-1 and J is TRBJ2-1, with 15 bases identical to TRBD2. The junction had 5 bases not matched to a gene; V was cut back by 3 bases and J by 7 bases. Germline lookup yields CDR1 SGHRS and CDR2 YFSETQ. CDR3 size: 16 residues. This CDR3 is CASSWQGLAGGNEQFF. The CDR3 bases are TGCGCCAGCAGCTGGCAGGGACTAGCGGGAGGAAATGAGCAGTTCTTC.

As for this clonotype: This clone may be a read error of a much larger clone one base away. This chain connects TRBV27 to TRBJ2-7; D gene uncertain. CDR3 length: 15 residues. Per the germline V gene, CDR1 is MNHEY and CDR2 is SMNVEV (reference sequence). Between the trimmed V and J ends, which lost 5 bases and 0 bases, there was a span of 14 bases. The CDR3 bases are TGTGCCAGCAGTCCAAGCCTCAGCGCCTCCTACGAGCAGTACTTC. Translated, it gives CASSPSLSASYEQYF.

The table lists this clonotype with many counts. DNA for the CDR3: TGTGCCAGCAGCTTAGTAGGTTCCGGGAGGGCGGACTACGAGCAGTACTTC. It yields the protein CASSLVGSGRADYEQYF. The J gene is TRBJ2-7, the V gene TRBV7-9, with TRBD2 matching over 8 bases. The CDR3 sequence is 17 residues long. Trimming removed 1 base from V and 3 bases from J; junction bases left unmatched: 11. Germline CDR1 SEHNR, CDR2 FQNEAQ (reference sequence).

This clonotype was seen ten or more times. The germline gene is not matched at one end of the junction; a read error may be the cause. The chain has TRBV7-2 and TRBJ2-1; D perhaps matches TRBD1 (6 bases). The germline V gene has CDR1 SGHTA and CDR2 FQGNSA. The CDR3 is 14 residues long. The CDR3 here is CASSLSTGANGQSF. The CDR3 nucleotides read TGTGCCAGCAGCTTATCGACAGGCGCCAATGGGCAGTCCTTC.

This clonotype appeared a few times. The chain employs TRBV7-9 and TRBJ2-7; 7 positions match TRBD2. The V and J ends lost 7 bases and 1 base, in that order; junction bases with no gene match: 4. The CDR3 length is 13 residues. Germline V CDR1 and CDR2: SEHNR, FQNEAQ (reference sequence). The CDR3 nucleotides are TGTGCCAGCAAATCCGGGGGGTCCTACGAGCAGTACTTC. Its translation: CASKSGGSYEQYF.

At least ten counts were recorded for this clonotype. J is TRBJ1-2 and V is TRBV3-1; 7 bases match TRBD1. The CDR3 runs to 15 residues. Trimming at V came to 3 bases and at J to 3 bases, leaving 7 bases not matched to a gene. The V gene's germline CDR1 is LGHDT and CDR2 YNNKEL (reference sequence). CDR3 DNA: TGTGCCAGCAGCCATCATGACAGGGACGACTATGGCTACACCTTC. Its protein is CASSHHDRDDYGYTF.

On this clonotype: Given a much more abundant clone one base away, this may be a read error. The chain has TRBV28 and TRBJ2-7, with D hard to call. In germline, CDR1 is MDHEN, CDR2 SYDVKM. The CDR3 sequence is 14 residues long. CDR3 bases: TGTGCCGGCAGTTTGGAGACGGCTAAGAACGAGCAGTACTTC. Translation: CAGSLETAKNEQYF. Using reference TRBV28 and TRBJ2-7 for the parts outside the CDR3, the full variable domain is DVKVTQSSRYLVKRTGEKVFLECVQDMDHENMFWYRQDPGLGLRLIYFSYDVKMKEKGDIPEGYSVSREKKERFSLILESASTNQTSMYLCAGSLETAKNEQYFGPGTRLTVT.

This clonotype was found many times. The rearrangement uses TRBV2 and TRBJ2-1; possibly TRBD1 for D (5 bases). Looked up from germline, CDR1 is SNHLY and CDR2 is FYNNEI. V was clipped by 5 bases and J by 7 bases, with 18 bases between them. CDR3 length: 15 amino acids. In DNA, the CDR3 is TGTGCCAGCAGTCTCGAGTCAGTGAAGGGGAATGAGCAGTTCTTC. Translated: CASSLESVKGNEQFF.

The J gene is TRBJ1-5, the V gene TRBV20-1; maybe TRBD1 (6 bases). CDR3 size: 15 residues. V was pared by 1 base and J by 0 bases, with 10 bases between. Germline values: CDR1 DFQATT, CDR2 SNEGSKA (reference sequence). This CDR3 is CSARGGAHSNQPQHF. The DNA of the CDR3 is TGCAGTGCTAGAGGGGGGGCCCATAGCAATCAGCCCCAGCATTTT.

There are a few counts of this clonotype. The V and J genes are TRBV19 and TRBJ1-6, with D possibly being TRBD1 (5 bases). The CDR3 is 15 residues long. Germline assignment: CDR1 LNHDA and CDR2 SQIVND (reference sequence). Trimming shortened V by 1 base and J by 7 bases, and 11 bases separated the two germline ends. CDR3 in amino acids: CASSIGSRVNSPLHF. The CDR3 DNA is TGTGCCAGTAGTATAGGCTCCAGGGTGAATTCACCCCTCCACTTT.

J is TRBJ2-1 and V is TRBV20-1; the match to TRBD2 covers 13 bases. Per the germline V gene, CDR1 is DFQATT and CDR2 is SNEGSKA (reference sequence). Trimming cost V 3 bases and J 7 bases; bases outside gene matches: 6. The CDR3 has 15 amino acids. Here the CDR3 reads CSASGLAGVGNEQFF. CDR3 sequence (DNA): TGCAGTGCTAGCGGACTAGCGGGAGTCGGGAATGAGCAGTTCTTC.